This T cell receptor (beta chain) was identified in a study of CD8 T cells in Susac syndrome. The sequenced target, TCR beta, came from blood CD8+ and CD4+ T cells. The patients who served as multiple sclerosis controls were treatment-naive and had stable or active relapsing-remitting disease that fulfilled the revised McDonald criteria. TEMRA cells were FACS-enriched, while CD8+ and CD4+ T cells were negatively isolated. Random-hexamer reverse transcription was applied to roughly 0.5 to 1 ug RNA. From the immunoSEQ multiplex PCR reads, TCRdb called clonotypes with MiXCR, one entry per CDR3 protein. Among approximately 200,000 distinct CDR3 sequences listed, approximately 90% were seen once. V was pared by 1 base and J by 6 bases, with 9 bases between. This CDR3 spans 13 amino acids. Per germline, CDR1 SGHTA and CDR2 FQGNSA.

This receptor was taken from a human donor with multiple sclerosis. V is TRBV7-2 and J is TRBJ1-2; a possible D gene is TRBD1 (6 bases). The sample comprised CD8+ T cells from PBMCs. The CDR3 DNA reads as TGTGCCAGCAGCTTAGACAGGGTCAATGGCTACACCTTC. Amino acid sequence: CASSLDRVNGYTF.